The clone carrying this T cell receptor (beta chain) was detected many times. This CDR3 region has 14 residues. Germline-derived CDR1 and CDR2 are SGHNT and YENEEA. V dropped 5 bases and J dropped 7; count of bases not matched to a gene: 7. This sample stems from a study of T cells in Graves' hyperthyroidism and ophthalmopathy. It was RNA transcripts that yielded the amplified TCR beta CDR3 regions. During a first-round RT-PCR of the TCR CDR3, the HTBI primer set was used. One entry per CDR3 protein, called by TCRdb with MiXCR from the multiplex PCR reads. The table lists over 500,000 distinct CDR3 sequences, 15% to 20% of them singletons.

Sequencing used blood. The sequence was obtained from a woman in her twenties or thirties with Graves' ophthalmopathy. This chain uses TRBV11-3 with TRBJ2-7, with 11 positions matching TRBD1. The CDR3 is CASSLGQGAREQYF. Written as DNA, the CDR3 is TGTGCCAGCAGCCTAGGACAGGGGGCGCGTGAGCAGTACTTC.